This TCR beta chain originates from a study of T-cell reconstitution after alpha-beta-depleted transplantation in children. The CDR3 extends over 14 amino acids. CDR1 is SGHRS and CDR2 is YFSETQ in the germline V gene. The germline V and J ends were trimmed by 5 bases and 0 bases, with 8 bases remaining between them. Unique molecular identifiers tagged the TCRbeta library. In TCRdb, the PCR reads were re-called with MiXCR into one record per CDR3 protein. This sample carries about 200,000 distinct CDR3 sequences, about 8.7% of them seen once, and the ten largest clones take 35%. Regarding the study as a whole: Expanded graft clones, several hundred of them, were reportedly the source of alpha-beta T cells about two months after transplant. When one year had passed after transplant, most T-cell counts and diversity came from newly produced T cells. Elevated TCRbeta diversity at day 60 was traced, in some patients, to surviving recipient T cells and thymic progenitors.

At least ten counts were recorded for this clonotype. Its antigen is not known. The chain carries TRBV5-1 and TRBJ2-2; no firm D call. Specimen: PBMCs, mostly from graft donor cells, collected 360 days after TCRalphabeta/CD19-depleted stem cell transplant. The TCR comes from a male patient under 10 years old who had a stem cell transplant for acute myeloid leukemia, so the T cells may come from the graft donor. CDR3 in amino acids: CASSTVANTGELFF. CDR3 DNA sequence: TGCGCCAGCAGTACGGTCGCGAACACCGGGGAGCTGTTTTTT. The complete variable domain, with remaining parts taken from reference TRBV5-1 and TRBJ2-2, reads KAGVTQTPRYLIKTRGQQVTLSCSPISGHRSVSWYQQTPGQGLQFLFEYFSETQRNKGNFPGRFSGRQFSNSRSEMNVSTLELGDSALYLCASSTVANTGELFFGEGSRLTVL.